The 8 T cell receptor beta chains given below trace back to one sample, sequenced in a study of control samples from healthy donors and cancer patients. TCRdb keeps only in-frame clones here, not all; method: immunoSEQ multiplex PCR. Of 98,000 or so clones listed, approximately 80% are singletons. Sequencing was carried out using blood. The receptors derive from a man aged 18 to 35 in good health.

The CDR3 coding sequence is TGTGCCAGCAGCTCATATACCGAAGAGACCCAGTACTTC. Amino acids: CASSSYTEETQYF. The chain is built from TRBV7-2 and TRBJ2-5; no firm D call. V was trimmed by 4 bases and J by 3 bases, leaving 9 bases between them. This CDR3 is 13 amino acids long. Germline V CDR1 and CDR2: SGHTA, FQGNSA.

This clone was counted only a few times. V and J are TRBV6-6 and TRBJ1-2, with 7 bases aligning to TRBD1. The V gene end was trimmed by 3 bases and the J gene end by 8 bases; junction bases not matched to a gene: 3. Germline V gives CDR1 MNHNY, CDR2 SVGAGI (reference sequence). The CDR3 contains 12 residues. In DNA, the CDR3 is TGTGCCAGCAGTTATGAAGGGGGCGGCTACACCTTC. Its translation: CASSYEGGGYTF.

The chain uses TRBV10-3 and TRBJ2-7; possible D gene TRBD1, 6 bases. The germline V gene has CDR1 ENHRY and CDR2 SYGVKD. The CDR3 contains 14 residues. The V end lost 0 bases, the J end lost 7 bases, and 13 bases lay between the germline ends. CDR3 in DNA: TGTGCCATCAGTGAGTCGGGGGCCTTTGGGGAGCAGTACGTC. Translation gives CAISESGAFGEQYV.

The chain combines TRBV24-1 with TRBJ2-5, with 9 nucleotides matching TRBD2. J lost 1 base, V lost 9 bases, and 2 bases had no gene match. Germline V gene sequence: CDR1 KGHDR, CDR2 SFDVKD. The CDR3 runs 13 residues. CDR3 DNA sequence: TGTGCCACCTGCGGGAGGGGCCAAGAGACCCAGTACTTC. Amino acids: CATCGRGQETQYF.

The chain links TRBV6-5 to TRBJ1-2, with D maybe TRBD1 (5 bases). Deletions cut 9 bases from V and 0 bases from J, with 11 bases between. The CDR3 covers 13 residues. Germline V gene data show CDR1 as MNHEY and CDR2 as SVGAGI. The CDR3 reads CASGDRPNYGYTF. In DNA, the CDR3 is TGTGCCAGTGGGGACCGACCTAACTATGGCTACACCTTC.

V is TRBV15 and J is TRBJ2-7; the D gene could be TRBD1 or TRBD2 (5 bases each). The CDR3 runs to 15 residues. The germline V gene has CDR1 LNHNV and CDR2 YYDKDF (reference sequence). V shed 0 bases and J shed 5 bases, with 14 bases lying between them. CDR3 amino acids: CATSRDLGRDHEQYF. The CDR3 DNA reads as TGTGCCACCAGCAGAGATCTAGGCAGGGACCACGAGCAGTACTTC.

The V gene is TRBV5-1, the J gene TRBJ1-1; D possibly corresponds to TRBD1 (5 bases). The CDR3 extends over 14 amino acids. The germline gives CDR1 SGHRS, CDR2 YFSETQ. V shed 0 bases and J shed 4 bases, with 10 bases lying between them. CDR3 in amino acids: CASSLDGRGTEAFF. The CDR3 bases are TGCGCCAGCAGCTTGGATGGGAGGGGCACTGAAGCTTTCTTT.

The CDR3 DNA is TGTGCCAGCAGCTTAGGGCCCCCACTACGGGGAGCCTACGAGCAGTACGTC. Protein product: CASSLGPPLRGAYEQYV. The genes are TRBV7-9 and TRBJ2-7, with D tentatively TRBD2 (5 bases). V was clipped by 1 base and J by 2 bases, with 18 bases between them. Germline-derived CDR1 and CDR2 are SEHNR and FQNEAQ (reference sequence). This CDR3 spans 17 amino acids.